Below are 32 T cell receptor beta chains sequenced from a single sample in a study of graft-versus-host responses after intestinal transplantation. Sequencing was performed with immunoSEQ multiplex PCR; in TCRdb, only in-frame clones are kept and a portion is missing. Among tens of thousands of clones listed, roughly 90% were seen once. For these TCRs, the target antigens are not known. The input for sequencing was unstimulated CD4+ T cells sorted from spleen or lymph node cells, taken before intestinal transplant. All receptors come from a human donor who received an intestinal transplant.

The chain uses TRBV11-3 and TRBJ2-7, with no clear D. The germline V gene has CDR1 SGHNT and CDR2 YENEEA. The V and J ends lost 2 bases and 0 bases respectively, with 5 bases between them. CDR3 size: 13 residues. The chain's CDR3 is CASSLPHSYEQYF. DNA for the CDR3: TGTGCCAGCAGCTTACCCCACTCCTACGAGCAGTACTTC.

The chain joins TRBV29-1 to TRBJ1-2, with 7 bases lining up with TRBD1. CDR3 size: 17 residues. CDR1 SQVTM and CDR2 ANQGSEA come from the germline V gene. The ends lost 3 bases at V and 0 bases at J; junction bases unmatched: 13. This CDR3 is CSVDSGPTGQANYGYTF. The CDR3, as DNA: TGCAGCGTTGACTCCGGACCGACAGGGCAAGCTAACTATGGCTACACCTTC.

V is TRBV5-1 and J is TRBJ2-1; D might be TRBD1 or TRBD2, each matching 6 bases. Trimming pared 3 bases from V and 9 bases from J, leaving 13 bases between. This CDR3 has 13 amino acids. In germline, CDR1 is SGHRS, CDR2 YFSETQ. In nucleotides, the CDR3 is TGCGCCAGCAGCTGGGGGGACATTTCTGAGCAGTTCTTC. Translated, it gives CASSWGDISEQFF.

Note on this clone: Additional DNA sequences in this sample encode the identical CDR3. The chain employs TRBV7-8 and TRBJ2-1; TRBD2 matches 15 bases. The CDR3 consists of 20 residues. The junction had 14 bases not matched to a gene; V was cut back by 2 bases and J by 6 bases. In germline, CDR1 is SGHVS, CDR2 FQNEAQ. The chain's CDR3 is CASSLWEGGLAGGLGNEQFF. The CDR3 DNA sequence: TGTGCCAGCAGCTTATGGGAGGGTGGACTAGCGGGAGGGCTCGGCAATGAGCAGTTCTTC.

The rearrangement links TRBV5-1 to TRBJ2-3; the D is unclear. The CDR3 is 14 amino acids. Germline values: CDR1 SGHRS, CDR2 YFSETQ. Trimming shortened V by 1 base and J by 2 bases, and 8 bases separated the two germline ends. Here the CDR3 DNA reads TGCGCCAGCAGCTTGATAGCCCCCACAGATACGCAGTATTTT. Its protein product is CASSLIAPTDTQYF.

CDR3 loop: CASSPHRTSGTYEQYF. CDR3 DNA: TGTGCCAGCAGCCCTCATAGGACTAGCGGAACCTACGAGCAGTACTTC. The chain has TRBV5-4 and TRBJ2-7, with 10 positions matching TRBD2. Germline assignment: CDR1 SGHNT and CDR2 YYREEE (reference sequence). The CDR3 covers 16 residues. V gave up 4 bases and J gave up 2 bases; unmatched junction bases: 9.

CDR3 in amino acids: CASSLSNGPQHF. The CDR3 DNA is TGTGCCAGCAGCTTATCAAATGGGCCCCAGCATTTT. The rearrangement joins TRBV7-2 to TRBJ1-5; D gene unclear. Trimming took 2 bases from V and 9 from J, leaving 8 bases between them. The CDR3 loop spans 12 amino acids. From germline, CDR1 is SGHTA and CDR2 FQGNSA.

The chain is built from TRBV5-6 and TRBJ1-5, with 7 nucleotides matching TRBD1. Germline-derived CDR1 and CDR2 are SGHDT and YYEEEE. The V and J ends lost 3 bases and 1 base, in that order; junction bases with no gene match: 7. This CDR3 has 16 amino acids. The CDR3 region is CASSSLTGTSNQPQHF. The CDR3 DNA reads as TGTGCCAGCAGCTCGCTGACAGGGACGAGCAATCAGCCCCAGCATTTT.

The chain uses TRBV5-1 and TRBJ2-7; 7 nucleotides align to TRBD1. The CDR3 totals 13 residues. Trimming removed 5 bases from V and 4 bases from J; junction bases left unmatched: 6. The germline CDR1 and CDR2 sequences are SGHRS and YFSETQ. The CDR3 coding sequence is TGCGCCAGCAGAGCCGGGACAGAGTACGAGCAGTACTTC. Translation: CASRAGTEYEQYF.

The CDR3 loop reads CASSQDSSGTDTQYF. The CDR3 nucleotides are TGTGCCAGCAGCCAAGATTCCAGCGGGACTGATACGCAGTATTTT. V is TRBV4-2 and J is TRBJ2-3; TRBD2 matches at 7 bases. The V segment lost 0 bases and the J segment 6 bases; nucleotides outside the gene matches: 6. CDR1 is LGHNA and CDR2 is YNFKEQ in the germline V gene. The CDR3 loop spans 15 amino acids.

The chain joins TRBV15 to TRBJ2-2, with D possibly TRBD2 on 6 matching bases. Deletions cut 0 bases from V and 8 bases from J, with 16 bases between. CDR1 LNHNV and CDR2 YYDKDF come from the germline V gene (reference sequence). The CDR3 runs 16 residues. The CDR3 here is CATSRDRGGAVGELFF. CDR3 DNA sequence: TGTGCCACCAGCAGAGATCGCGGAGGGGCGGTAGGGGAGCTGTTTTTT.

The chain links TRBV5-1 to TRBJ2-3; tentatively, D is TRBD2 (7 bases). The V end was cut by 2 bases, the J end by 4 bases, with 14 bases between. Germline CDR1 and CDR2: SGHRS and YFSETQ. This CDR3 spans 15 amino acids. The CDR3 region is CASSFRSGGPDTQYF. DNA of the CDR3: TGCGCCAGCAGCTTCAGATCCGGGGGGCCAGATACGCAGTATTTT.

The rearrangement joins TRBV12-5 to TRBJ2-1; 11 bases line up with TRBD2. CDR3 length: 16 residues. Germline loops: CDR1 LGHNT, CDR2 FRNRAP. The junction had 6 bases not matched to a gene; V was cut back by 1 base and J by 7 bases. The CDR3 DNA sequence: TGTGCTAGTGGTTTGGATAGCGGGAGGGCAGGGAATGAGCAGTTCTTC. Encoded protein: CASGLDSGRAGNEQFF.

V gene TRBV28 combines with J gene TRBJ2-1; D unresolved. In germline, CDR1 is MDHEN, CDR2 SYDVKM. This CDR3 spans 12 amino acids. V dropped 4 bases and J dropped 10 bases, with 11 bases sitting between them. The CDR3 DNA reads TGTGCCAGCAGTTCGAGCCCGGCCGAGCAGTTCTTC. This gives the protein CASSSSPAEQFF.

The CDR3 region is CASSLVVVAGAYEQYF. The CDR3 coding sequence is TGTGCCAGCAGCTTGGTTGTGGTAGCGGGGGCCTACGAGCAGTACTTC. The chain recombines TRBV5-5 with TRBJ2-7, with 9 bases lining up with TRBD2. V gave up 0 bases and J gave up 2 bases; unmatched junction bases: 6. From germline, CDR1 is SGHKS and CDR2 YYEKEE (reference sequence). This CDR3 region has 16 residues.

The sample holds one count of this clone. The gene calls are TRBV28 and TRBJ2-7; perhaps TRBD1 as D (5 bases). V was trimmed by 7 bases and J by 2 bases, leaving 12 bases between them. This CDR3 is built from 13 residues. Germline V gene data show CDR1 as MDHEN and CDR2 as SYDVKM. CDR3 region: CASKPGAAYEQYF. CDR3 bases: TGTGCCAGCAAACCTGGGGCGGCCTACGAGCAGTACTTC.

J is TRBJ2-7 and V is TRBV7-3; D ambiguous. This CDR3 has 15 amino acids. V dropped 5 bases and J dropped 0 bases, with 14 bases sitting between them. Germline V gene data show CDR1 as SGHTA and CDR2 as FQGTGA. The CDR3 coding sequence is TGTGCCAGCAGCCCCCAAGGGCCTCTCTCCTACGAGCAGTACTTC. It encodes CASSPQGPLSYEQYF.

The J gene is TRBJ1-1, the V gene TRBV18; 8 bases fit TRBD1. The germline CDR1 and CDR2 sequences are KGHSH and LQKENI. J was trimmed by 3 bases and V by 2 bases; bases with no gene match: 2. CDR3 length: 14 amino acids. The CDR3 loop is CASSPVRGHTEAFF. CDR3 coding DNA: TGTGCCAGCTCACCAGTCAGGGGGCACACTGAAGCTTTCTTT.

The chain links TRBV18 to TRBJ1-1, with D tentatively TRBD1 (6 bases). V was clipped by 0 bases and J by 6 bases, with 11 bases between them. Germline V gene data show CDR1 as KGHSH and CDR2 as LQKENI. This CDR3 region has 14 residues. The CDR3 sequence is CASSPPYRGPEAFF. The CDR3 DNA follows: TGTGCCAGCTCACCACCGTACCGGGGGCCTGAAGCTTTCTTT.

The V and J genes are TRBV27 and TRBJ2-7, with D perhaps TRBD2 (6 bases). The ends were cut back, 6 bases at V and 6 bases at J, with 21 bases in the middle. Germline assignment: CDR1 MNHEY and CDR2 SMNVEV (reference sequence). There are 15 residues in the CDR3. CDR3: CASSPIRLGLVEQYF. CDR3 coding DNA: TGTGCCAGCAGCCCCATCCGACTAGGGCTTGTCGAGCAGTACTTC.

CDR3 protein: CASSIPRQGGETQYF. CDR3 bases: TGTGCCAGTAGTATACCTAGACAGGGTGGAGAGACCCAGTACTTC. The chain joins TRBV19 to TRBJ2-5; 7 bases are shared with TRBD1. The CDR3 spans 15 residues. Losses at the gene ends were 2 bases for V and 4 bases for J; bases not matched to a gene: 7. Germline CDR1 is LNHDA and CDR2 is SQIVND (reference sequence).

This clone turned up a few times. The V and J genes are TRBV28 and TRBJ2-5; TRBD2 matches 10 bases. Per the germline V gene, CDR1 is MDHEN and CDR2 is SYDVKM. The CDR3 has 15 amino acids. V gave up 7 bases and J gave up 2 bases; unmatched junction bases: 7. CDR3 sequence: CASKISGRAQETQYF. CDR3 nucleotides: TGTGCCAGCAAAATCAGCGGGAGGGCTCAAGAGACCCAGTACTTC.

This chain links TRBV7-9 with TRBJ1-2; tentative D call: TRBD1 (5 bases). This CDR3 contains 15 residues. V was cut by 0 bases and J by 5 bases, with 13 bases left in between. Germline V gene lookup returns CDR1 SEHNR and CDR2 FQNEAQ (reference sequence). In DNA, the CDR3 is TGTGCCAGCAGCTTAGCGTTTCCAGGGAGATATGGCTACACCTTC. It encodes CASSLAFPGRYGYTF.

V gene TRBV14 combines with J gene TRBJ2-3, with 7 bases aligning to TRBD1. There are 15 residues in the CDR3. Germline-derived CDR1 and CDR2 are SGHDN and FVKESK. The ends lost 4 bases at V and 2 bases at J; junction bases unmatched: 6. The DNA of the CDR3 is TGTGCCAGCAGCCCGCCGGGACAGCCCACAGATACGCAGTATTTT. Its translation: CASSPPGQPTDTQYF.

The chain recombines TRBV27 with TRBJ2-1; D is undetermined. The CDR3 runs to 15 residues. Germline V lookup: CDR1 MNHEY, CDR2 SMNVEV (reference sequence). With 3 bases removed from V and 9 bases from J, the gap between germline ends came to 18 bases. CDR3 sequence: CASSFWSSAGSEQFF. The CDR3 coding sequence is TGTGCCAGCAGTTTTTGGTCGTCAGCAGGCAGTGAGCAGTTCTTC.

The genes are TRBV30 and TRBJ1-6; weak D call: TRBD1 (6 bases). CDR3 length equals 15 residues. Trimming stripped 0 bases from V and 10 bases from J, with 16 bases between. CDR1 and CDR2 (germline): GTSNPN, SVGIG (reference sequence). CDR3 nucleotides: TGTGCCTGGAGTGTAAGTTCCGGGGGCTGGTCACCCCTCCACTTT. Translation: CAWSVSSGGWSPLHF.

The chain joins TRBV11-2 to TRBJ1-1, with D perhaps matching TRBD1 (6 bases). Germline V gene data show CDR1 as SGHAT and CDR2 as FQNNGV. V lost 8 bases, J lost 0 bases, and 16 bases lay in between. This CDR3 region has 15 residues. In DNA form, the CDR3 reads TGTGCCAGCCACAAGCATGGGGGCATGAACACTGAAGCTTTCTTT. It translates to CASHKHGGMNTEAFF.

The chain uses TRBV5-4 and TRBJ1-1; D remains unclear. Trimming took off 0 bases at V and 0 bases at J, with 3 bases between the two ends. Germline assignment: CDR1 SGHNT and CDR2 YYREEE (reference sequence). CDR3 length equals 13 residues. This CDR3 reads CASSLAVNTEAFF. As DNA, the CDR3 is TGTGCCAGCAGCTTGGCGGTGAACACTGAAGCTTTCTTT.

This sequence joins TRBV18 and TRBJ2-1; a weak D match, TRBD2 (5 bases). V shed 3 bases and J shed 6 bases, with 15 bases lying between them. Germline V CDR1 and CDR2: KGHSH, LQKENI. The CDR3 runs to 15 residues. This CDR3 reads CASSPVPAGGNEQFF. The CDR3 nucleotides are TGTGCCAGCTCACCCGTGCCAGCCGGAGGCAATGAGCAGTTCTTC.

V gene TRBV5-1 combines with J gene TRBJ1-2; 9 positions match TRBD1. Germline V lookup: CDR1 SGHRS, CDR2 YFSETQ. The CDR3 is made up of 14 amino acids. V lost 4 bases to trimming and J lost 6 bases; unmatched junction nucleotides: 7. In nucleotides, the CDR3 is TGCGCCAGCAGCCCCGGACAGGGGACGGATGGCTACACCTTC. Protein: CASSPGQGTDGYTF.

The chain has TRBV6-5 and TRBJ2-1; TRBD1 matches 7 bases. V was clipped by 5 bases and J by 7 bases; unmatched bases: 11. Germline-derived CDR1 and CDR2 are MNHEY and SVGAGI. The CDR3 has 15 residues. For the CDR3, the DNA is TGTGCCAGCAGTCCGTCCGACAGGGTTATTAATGAGCAGTTCTTC. Amino acids: CASSPSDRVINEQFF.

The chain links TRBV9 to TRBJ2-7; D may be TRBD1 (6 bases). CDR3 length equals 15 residues. The V end lost 1 base, the J end lost 0 bases, and 11 bases lay between the germline ends. Germline values: CDR1 SGDLS, CDR2 YYNGEE. CDR3 sequence: CASSVRGTASYEQYF. The CDR3, as DNA: TGTGCCAGCAGCGTAAGGGGGACGGCCTCCTACGAGCAGTACTTC.